Below, 25 T cell receptor beta chains from the same sample are listed, as sequenced in a study of blood T cell repertoires in COVID-19. TCRdb keeps only in-frame clones here, not all; method: immunoSEQ multiplex PCR. In the table there are some 70,000 clones, around 83% of which are singletons. The specimen sequenced was peripheral blood. The receptors here all came from a man between 50 and 59 years old with active COVID-19.

The V call is TRBV6-5, the J call TRBJ2-3; D may be TRBD2 (5 bases). Trimming took 6 bases from V and 6 from J, leaving 13 bases between them. The length of the CDR3 is 13 residues. Germline V gene lookup returns CDR1 MNHEY and CDR2 SVGAGI. The CDR3 sequence is CASSPILGDTQYF. CDR3 sequence (DNA): TGTGCCAGCAGCCCCATACTAGGGGATACGCAGTATTTT.

V is TRBV5-4 and J is TRBJ2-3, with TRBD1 matching over 8 bases. Germline CDR1 reads SGHNT; CDR2 reads YYREEE (reference sequence). Trimming at V came to 4 bases and at J to 5 bases, leaving 15 bases not matched to a gene. This CDR3 has 17 residues. The CDR3 is CASSRTGSGSQQDTQYF. CDR3 coding DNA: TGTGCCAGCAGCCGGACAGGGTCCGGTTCACAACAAGATACGCAGTATTTT.

The chain combines TRBV6-5 with TRBJ2-3; TRBD2 agrees at 9 bases. V shed 4 bases, J shed 2 bases, and the junction held 7 bases outside the gene matches. This CDR3 region has 16 residues. Germline loops: CDR1 MNHEY, CDR2 SVGAGI. This chain's CDR3 is CASSSGTSSYTDTQYF. As DNA, the CDR3 is TGTGCCAGCAGTTCTGGGACTAGCAGTTACACAGATACGCAGTATTTT.

This clone was detected only once. The V gene is TRBV3-1 (or the pseudogene TRBV3-2), the J gene TRBJ2-5; maybe TRBD1 (5 bases). This CDR3 region has 16 residues. Germline V gene data show CDR1 as LGHDT and CDR2 as YNNKEL (reference sequence). Trimming shortened V by 1 base and J by 6 bases, and 18 bases separated the two germline ends. DNA of the CDR3: TGTGCCAGCAGCCAAGTGCCAGCAAGCAGGGTGAAGACCCAGTACTTC. Amino acid sequence: CASSQVPASRVKTQYF.

CDR3 DNA: TGTGCCAGTAGTATATCCGGGACAGGGACGCTCGAGCAGTACTTC. This gives the protein CASSISGTGTLEQYF. The J gene is TRBJ2-7, the V gene TRBV19; 9 nucleotides align to TRBD1. The CDR3 sequence is 15 residues long. V was clipped by 2 bases and J by 6 bases; unmatched bases: 8. From germline, CDR1 is LNHDA and CDR2 SQIVND (reference sequence).

This rearrangement joins TRBV6-5 to TRBJ1-3, with 7 nucleotides matching TRBD1. The CDR3 covers 15 residues. Germline assignment: CDR1 MNHEY and CDR2 SVGAGI. V was clipped by 6 bases and J by 3 bases; unmatched bases: 8. CDR3 residues: CASSAAGTVGNTIYF. The CDR3 bases are TGTGCCAGCAGCGCTGCCGGGACAGTTGGAAACACCATATATTTT.

The chain links TRBV7-9 to TRBJ2-2, with 7 nucleotides matching TRBD2. The CDR3 has 16 residues. Germline CDR1 reads SEHNR; CDR2 reads FQNEAQ (reference sequence). V lost 5 bases and J lost 3; bases outside the gene matches: 9. CDR3 in amino acids: CASSPFKTSDTGELFF. CDR3 DNA sequence: TGTGCCAGCAGCCCGTTTAAAACTAGCGACACCGGGGAGCTGTTTTTT.

This CDR3 reads CAWRKQGSNEKLFF. The CDR3 nucleotides are TGTGCCTGGAGGAAACAGGGGTCTAATGAAAAACTGTTTTTT. The V gene is TRBV30, the J gene TRBJ1-4, with TRBD1 matching over 7 bases. The trim removed 3 bases at V and 3 bases at J, leaving 4 bases unmatched. The germline gives CDR1 GTSNPN, CDR2 SVGIG (reference sequence). This CDR3 comprises 14 residues.

The rearrangement links TRBV29-1 to TRBJ1-2; 11 bases line up with TRBD1. The trim removed 6 bases at V and 7 bases at J, leaving 7 bases unmatched. The CDR3 is made up of 13 amino acids. The germline V gene encodes CDR1 SQVTM and CDR2 ANQGSEA. The CDR3 DNA reads TGCAGCGTAAAACGGACAGGGGGCGGTGGCTACACCTTC. Encoded protein: CSVKRTGGGGYTF.

Notes on this clone: The sample contains more than one DNA sequence encoding this CDR3. The rearrangement uses TRBV2 and TRBJ1-2, with D possibly matching TRBD1 (5 bases). The V and J ends lost 4 bases and 2 bases respectively, with 8 bases between them. The CDR3 consists of 13 residues. The germline CDR1 and CDR2 sequences are SNHLY and FYNNEI. The CDR3 DNA reads as TGTGCCAGCAGTGTTTCAGGGAACTATGGCTACACCTTC. It specifies CASSVSGNYGYTF.

This clone was found a few times. The rearrangement links TRBV6-6 to TRBJ2-7; 8 bases fit TRBD2. The V gene's germline CDR1 is MNHNY and CDR2 SVGAGI (reference sequence). The CDR3 loop spans 14 amino acids. Trimming cost V 0 bases and J 3 bases; bases outside gene matches: 1. The CDR3 region has the DNA TGTGCCAGCAGTTACTCGACTAGCGTCTACGAGCAGTACGTC. This gives the protein CASSYSTSVYEQYV.

The chain joins TRBV9 to TRBJ2-5, with D possibly TRBD2 on 5 matching bases. This CDR3 has 15 residues. The germline V gene encodes CDR1 SGDLS and CDR2 YYNGEE. Trimming pared 3 bases from V and 2 bases from J, leaving 14 bases between. The CDR3 sequence: CASSALEGHQETQYF. The CDR3 DNA follows: TGTGCCAGCAGCGCTTTAGAGGGCCATCAAGAGACCCAGTACTTC.

V usage is TRBV7-9 and J usage is TRBJ2-6; 9 nucleotides match TRBD1. Germline CDR1 reads SEHNR; CDR2 reads FQNEAQ (reference sequence). V lost 5 bases and J lost 4; bases outside the gene matches: 6. CDR3 length: 16 amino acids. The CDR3 nucleotides read TGTGCCAGCAGCATCGGGACAGGGACCGGGGCCAACGTCCTGACTTTC. It yields the protein CASSIGTGTGANVLTF.

The rearrangement links TRBV18 to TRBJ1-1; D remains unclear. The CDR3 is 14 amino acids. Trimming removed 1 base from V and 5 bases from J, with 11 bases in between. CDR1 is KGHSH, CDR2 LQKENI, per germline. CDR3 amino acids: CASSPRGMGTEAFF. CDR3 DNA: TGTGCCAGCTCACCACGAGGGATGGGGACTGAAGCTTTCTTT.

The chain joins TRBV4-2 to TRBJ2-3; 11 bases align to TRBD2. Looked up from germline, CDR1 is LGHNA and CDR2 is YNFKEQ. The CDR3 spans 15 residues. V lost 4 bases and J lost 3; bases outside the gene matches: 3. The CDR3 region is CASSPLAGGTDTQYF. Written as DNA, the CDR3 is TGTGCCAGCAGCCCCCTAGCGGGGGGTACAGATACGCAGTATTTT.

DNA of the CDR3: TGTGCCATCAGCCCTGGTCTAGCGGGCGGGGCCAACGTCCTGACTTTC. Protein: CAISPGLAGGANVLTF. The V gene is TRBV10-3, the J gene TRBJ2-6, with TRBD2 matching 8 bases. V gave up 6 bases and J gave up 4 bases; unmatched junction bases: 8. Germline V gene sequence: CDR1 ENHRY, CDR2 SYGVKD. This CDR3 has 16 residues.

This rearrangement joins TRBV7-8 to TRBJ2-2, with 8 bases fitting TRBD2. The CDR3 spans 18 residues. CDR1 is SGHVS, CDR2 FQNEAQ, per germline. V was pared by 1 base and J by 1 base, with 8 bases of the junction left unmatched. The CDR3 spells CASSLVLSGLVNTGELFF. In DNA form, the CDR3 reads TGTGCCAGCAGCTTAGTCTTGTCGGGACTAGTGAACACCGGGGAGCTGTTTTTT.

The chain joins TRBV5-1 to TRBJ2-3, with TRBD2 matching over 8 bases. Germline CDR1 SGHRS, CDR2 YFSETQ. The CDR3 is made up of 14 amino acids. The trim removed 4 bases at V and 2 bases at J, leaving 3 bases unmatched. CDR3 DNA sequence: TGCGCCAGCAGCGGGCGGGGGGACACAGATACGCAGTATTTT. Translating it yields CASSGRGDTDTQYF. Full variable domain (rest looked up from reference TRBV5-1 and TRBJ2-3): KAGVTQTPRYLIKTRGQQVTLSCSPISGHRSVSWYQQTPGQGLQFLFEYFSETQRNKGNFPGRFSGRQFSNSRSEMNVSTLELGDSALYLCASSGRGDTDTQYFGPGTRLTVL.

The chain links TRBV14 to TRBJ1-4; unclear D gene. The CDR3 spans 12 residues. The germline V gene has CDR1 SGHDN and CDR2 FVKESK. V dropped 1 base and J dropped 11 bases, with 8 bases sitting between them. CDR3 sequence (DNA): TGTGCCAGCAGCCAAGGAGGAATCAAACTGTTTTTT. Amino acids: CASSQGGIKLFF.

The chain joins TRBV6-9 to TRBJ1-4; D is unclear. Germline CDR1 reads MNHGY; CDR2 reads SVAAGI. Trimming took off 6 bases at V and 3 bases at J, with 20 bases between the two ends. CDR3 length equals 17 residues. The CDR3 sequence: CASRYLTEPSANEKLFF. The CDR3 nucleotides read TGTGCCAGCAGATACCTTACGGAGCCCTCGGCTAATGAAAAACTGTTTTTT.

This chain connects TRBV21-1 to TRBJ2-1; the table's D call TRBD1 went unverified against the DNA. TRBV21-1 is designated a pseudogene. This CDR3 is 11 amino acids long. CDR3 loop: CASSSTNEQFF. CDR3 nucleotides: TGTGCCAGCAGCAGTACAAATGAGCAGTTCTTC.

The chain links TRBV28 to TRBJ1-5; TRBD1 agrees at 7 bases. This CDR3 is 15 amino acids long. V was pared by 5 bases and J by 3 bases, with 7 bases of the junction left unmatched. CDR1 and CDR2 from the germline V gene are MDHEN and SYDVKM. CDR3 in DNA: TGTGCCAGCAGTGTAGCTGGGACAGTCAATCAGCCCCAGCATTTT. It encodes CASSVAGTVNQPQHF.

The chain links TRBV4-1 to TRBJ1-4; perhaps TRBD1 as D (6 bases). This CDR3 contains 14 residues. Germline CDR1 reads MGHRA; CDR2 reads YSYEKL. Trimming left V 3 bases short and J 8 bases short, with 13 bases between. This CDR3 reads CASSQQQGREKLFF. DNA for the CDR3: TGCGCCAGCAGCCAGCAACAGGGAAGAGAAAAACTGTTTTTT.

The chain is built from TRBV2 and TRBJ2-2, with 7 bases identical to TRBD1. The junction had 7 bases not matched to a gene; V was cut back by 5 bases and J by 1 base. The CDR3 length is 16 residues. Germline V CDR1 and CDR2: SNHLY, FYNNEI. CDR3 loop: CASSQQGLKNTGELFF. CDR3 in DNA: TGTGCCAGCAGTCAACAGGGGCTAAAGAACACCGGGGAGCTGTTTTTT. Full variable domain (outside the CDR3, taken from reference TRBV2 and TRBJ2-2): EPEVTQTPSHQVTQMGQEVILRCVPISNHLYFYWYRQILGQKVEFLVSFYNNEISEKSEIFDDQFSVERPDGSNFTLKIRSTKLEDSAMYFCASSQQGLKNTGELFFGEGSRLTVL.

V is TRBV5-1 and J is TRBJ1-1, with D tentatively TRBD1 (5 bases). Trimming removed 7 bases from V and 0 bases from J, with 16 bases in between. Germline values: CDR1 SGHRS, CDR2 YFSETQ. The CDR3 is 15 amino acids. CDR3 DNA: TGCGCCAGCCCACCGGAGCAGGGTATGAACACTGAAGCTTTCTTT. Translated: CASPPEQGMNTEAFF.